Each of the 18 T cell receptor beta chains below was sequenced from the same sample in a study of T cell changes during pregnancy in multiple sclerosis. Method: immunoSEQ multiplex PCR; TCRdb's copy keeps in-frame clones and lacks some. Of about 28,000 clones listed, about 91% are singletons. The sample consisted of peripheral blood, taken in the first trimester of pregnancy. These receptors came from a female donor in good health, enrolled as a control in a pregnancy study.

The chain uses TRBV15 and TRBJ2-3; 9 positions match TRBD1. V lost 0 bases, J lost 5 bases, and 3 bases stayed unmatched. Germline CDR1 reads LNHNV; CDR2 reads YYDKDF (reference sequence). The CDR3 runs to 15 residues. The CDR3 region is CATSREQGAGDTQYF. The CDR3, as DNA: TGTGCCACCAGCAGAGAACAGGGGGCTGGAGATACGCAGTATTTT.

This chain joins TRBV2 and TRBJ1-1, with D hard to call. Per germline, CDR1 SNHLY and CDR2 FYNNEI. V was pared by 3 bases and J by 13 bases, with 12 bases between. This CDR3 is built from 11 residues. This chain's CDR3 is CASSDGRRGFF. CDR3 DNA sequence: TGTGCCAGCAGTGACGGCCGTCGGGGTTTCTTT.

The chain joins TRBV25-1 to TRBJ2-1, with D tentatively TRBD1 (6 bases). CDR1 MGHDK and CDR2 SYGVNS come from the germline V gene. The CDR3 has 14 residues. The ends were cut back, 3 bases at V and 0 bases at J, with 6 bases in the middle. For the CDR3, the DNA is TGTGCCAGCAGTGAGGACAGCTCCTACAATGAGCAGTTCTTC. Encoded protein: CASSEDSSYNEQFF. The full variable domain, in which reference TRBV25-1 and TRBJ2-1 provide the parts outside the CDR3, is EADIYQTPRYLVIGTGKKITLECSQTMGHDKMYWYQQDPGMELHLIHYSYGVNSTEKGDLSSESTVSRIRTEHFPLTLESARPSHTSQYLCASSEDSSYNEQFFGPGTRLTVL.

This chain connects TRBV6-5 to TRBJ2-5, with 7 bases that match TRBD1. V shed 6 bases and J 5 bases; nucleotides not matched to a gene: 6. This CDR3 region has 13 residues. Germline V gives CDR1 MNHEY, CDR2 SVGAGI. The CDR3 sequence: CASSGQVEETQYF. DNA of the CDR3: TGTGCCAGCAGCGGACAGGTGGAGGAGACCCAGTACTTC.

This sequence joins TRBV23-1 and TRBJ1-2; 9 bases fit TRBD1. TRBV23-1 is classed as an ORF, of uncertain function. CDR3 size: 13 residues. J was trimmed by 3 bases and V by 7 bases; bases with no gene match: 3. In nucleotides, the CDR3 is TGCGCCAGCACCTGGACAGGGGACTATGGCTACACCTTC. This gives the protein CASTWTGDYGYTF.

The genes are TRBV5-4 and TRBJ1-1, with D hard to call. V shed 1 base and J shed 5 bases, with 9 bases lying between them. Looked up from germline, CDR1 is SGHNT and CDR2 is YYREEE (reference sequence). This CDR3 has 13 residues. The CDR3 sequence: CASSLMGETEAFF. As DNA, the CDR3 is TGTGCCAGCAGCTTGATGGGAGAGACTGAAGCTTTCTTT.

The chain employs TRBV4-3 and TRBJ1-4; TRBD1 agrees at 8 bases. The CDR3 extends over 16 amino acids. Losses at the gene ends were 0 bases for V and 7 bases for J; bases not matched to a gene: 7. The germline V gene has CDR1 LGHNA and CDR2 YSLEER. CDR3 coding DNA: TGCGCCAGCAGCCAAGAGGGGCAGGGGGCACGTGAAAAACTGTTTTTT. Translating it yields CASSQEGQGAREKLFF.

The chain employs TRBV11-3 and TRBJ1-1; D perhaps matches TRBD1 (6 bases). The CDR3 loop spans 17 amino acids. Trimming took 2 bases from V and 0 from J, leaving 16 bases between them. CDR1 and CDR2 from the germline V gene are SGHNT and YENEEA. The CDR3 coding sequence is TGTGCCAGCAGCTTATTAGGGGGGGAAGTCATGAACACTGAAGCTTTCTTT. Translation: CASSLLGGEVMNTEAFF. Looking up the rest from reference TRBV11-3 and TRBJ1-1 gives the full variable domain: EAGVVQSPRYKIIEKKQPVAFWCNPISGHNTLYWYLQNLGQGPELLIRYENEEAVDDSQLPKDRFSAERLKGVDSTLKIQPAELGDSAVYLCASSLLGGEVMNTEAFFGQGTRLTVV.

The chain has TRBV5-1 and TRBJ2-7; 13 positions match TRBD2. Germline assignment: CDR1 SGHRS and CDR2 YFSETQ. There are 15 residues in the CDR3. Trimming at V came to 3 bases and at J to 2 bases, leaving 2 bases not matched to a gene. The CDR3 is CASSSGLAGPYEQYF. CDR3 sequence (DNA): TGCGCCAGCAGCTCGGGACTAGCGGGGCCCTACGAGCAGTACTTC.

The rearrangement joins TRBV5-4 to TRBJ2-7; D is possibly TRBD2 (7 bases). This CDR3 is built from 15 residues. Germline V CDR1 and CDR2: SGHNT, YYREEE (reference sequence). The V and J ends lost 4 bases and 3 bases respectively, with 17 bases between them. In DNA, the CDR3 is TGTGCCAGCAGCCCCGTGGGGGGGGGCAACTACGAGCAGTACTTC. It codes for CASSPVGGGNYEQYF.

As DNA, the CDR3 is TGTGCCATCAGTGAGTCCCCACTAACTGGGGGCGAAAAACTGTTTTTT. It translates to CAISESPLTGGEKLFF. The V gene is TRBV10-3, the J gene TRBJ1-4; tentative D call: TRBD1 (6 bases). The ends were cut back, 0 bases at V and 8 bases at J, with 16 bases in the middle. CDR3 size: 16 residues. Per germline, CDR1 ENHRY and CDR2 SYGVKD.

The gene calls are TRBV5-5 and TRBJ2-6; no firm D call. The CDR3 totals 15 residues. V was trimmed by 2 bases and J by 0 bases, leaving 6 bases between them. CDR1 and CDR2 from the germline V gene are SGHKS and YYEKEE (reference sequence). The CDR3 DNA follows: TGTGCCAGCAGCTTAGCAAGCTCTGGGGCCAACGTCCTGACTTTC. The encoded protein is CASSLASSGANVLTF. The variable domain in full, completed from reference TRBV5-5 and TRBJ2-6, reads DAGVTQSPTHLIKTRGQQVTLRCSPISGHKSVSWYQQVLGQGPQFIFQYYEKEERGRGNFPDRFSARQFPNYSSELNVNALLLGDSALYLCASSLASSGANVLTFGAGSRLTVL.

The chain joins TRBV30 to TRBJ1-1, with TRBD1 matching over 7 bases. This CDR3 contains 11 residues. V gave up 3 bases and J gave up 7 bases; unmatched junction bases: 2. The germline CDR1 and CDR2 sequences are GTSNPN and SVGIG (reference sequence). DNA of the CDR3: TGTGCCTGGAGACGGGACAGTGAAGCTTTCTTT. It specifies CAWRRDSEAFF.

This chain connects TRBV9 to TRBJ1-2, with TRBD1 as a possible D gene (6 bases). Germline V gene data show CDR1 as SGDLS and CDR2 as YYNGEE. Trimming removed 0 bases at V and 4 bases at J, with 10 bases between. This CDR3 is 14 amino acids long. CDR3 DNA: TGTGCCAGCAGCGTAGGCAGGGGCCTCTATGGCTACACCTTC. Protein: CASSVGRGLYGYTF.

The chain couples TRBV5-1 to TRBJ2-2, with D possibly TRBD2 on 6 matching bases. Germline V lookup: CDR1 SGHRS, CDR2 YFSETQ. Trimming left V 3 bases short and J 5 bases short, with 11 bases between. The CDR3 is made up of 14 amino acids. The CDR3 nucleotides are TGCGCCAGCAGCTCAATGGGAGGAACCGGGGAGCTGTTTTTT. It specifies CASSSMGGTGELFF.

The rearrangement uses TRBV6-5 and TRBJ2-7; 8 bases agree with TRBD1. CDR1 is MNHEY, CDR2 SVGAGI, per germline. V shed 2 bases and J 6 bases; nucleotides not matched to a gene: 12. This CDR3 contains 16 residues. The CDR3 loop reads CASSYPTQGAPGEQYF. As DNA, the CDR3 is TGTGCCAGCAGTTACCCCACCCAGGGGGCGCCGGGCGAGCAGTACTTC.

The V and J genes are TRBV6-1 and TRBJ1-3; D not resolved. The V end was cut by 6 bases, the J end by 0 bases, with 6 bases between. CDR3 length: 13 residues. Germline CDR1 reads MNHNS; CDR2 reads SASEGT. This chain's CDR3 is CASRQSSGNTIYF. The DNA of the CDR3 is TGTGCCAGCAGACAGAGCTCTGGAAACACCATATATTTT.

J is TRBJ2-2 and V is TRBV30, with a tentative D call TRBD2 (6 bases). Trimming removed 0 bases from V and 4 bases from J, with 9 bases in between. The CDR3 runs to 14 residues. CDR1 and CDR2 (germline): GTSNPN, SVGIG (reference sequence). The CDR3 here is CAWSVSGFTGELFF. CDR3 sequence (DNA): TGTGCCTGGAGTGTGAGCGGGTTCACCGGGGAGCTGTTTTTT.